The T cell receptor (beta chain) described here comes from a study of T cells in Graves' hyperthyroidism and ophthalmopathy. Trimming removed 5 bases at V and 0 bases at J, with 13 bases between. There are 15 residues in the CDR3. Germline V lookup: CDR1 MDHEN, CDR2 SYDVKM. The CDR3 regions of TCR beta were amplified from RNA transcripts. HTBI primers were employed in a first-round RT-PCR of the TCR CDR3. Each CDR3 protein gets one entry after TCRdb re-called the multiplex PCR reads with MiXCR. The table lists roughly 300,000 distinct CDR3 sequences, roughly 21% of them singletons. Lactation, pregnancy, other autoimmune disease or uncontrolled infection led to exclusion of patients.

The chain couples TRBV28 to TRBJ1-1, with unresolved D. The source material was blood. This receptor was taken from a woman in her forties or fifties with Graves' hyperthyroidism. The CDR3 region is CASSVLPQVNTEAFF. The CDR3, as DNA: TGTGCCAGCAGTGTCCTTCCTCAGGTGAACACTGAAGCTTTCTTT.